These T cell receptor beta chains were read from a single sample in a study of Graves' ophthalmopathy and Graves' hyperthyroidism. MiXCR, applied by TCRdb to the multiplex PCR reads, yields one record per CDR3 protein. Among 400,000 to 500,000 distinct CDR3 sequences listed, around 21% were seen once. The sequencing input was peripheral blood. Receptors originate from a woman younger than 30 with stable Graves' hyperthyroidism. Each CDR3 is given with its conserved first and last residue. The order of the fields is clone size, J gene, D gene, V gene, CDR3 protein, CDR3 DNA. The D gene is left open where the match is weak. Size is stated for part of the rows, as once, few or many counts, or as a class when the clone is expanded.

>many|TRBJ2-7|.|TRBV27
CASSLSRYSYEQYF
TGTGCCAGCAGTTTGTCCAGGTACTCCTACGAGCAGTACTTC
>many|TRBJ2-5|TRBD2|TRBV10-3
CAIRAGTSGQETQYF
TGTGCCATCAGAGCCGGGACTAGCGGGCAAGAGACCCAGTACTTC
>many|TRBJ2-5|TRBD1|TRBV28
CASSRDRAVVETQYF
TGTGCCAGCAGTAGAGACAGGGCTGTAGTGGAGACCCAGTACTTC
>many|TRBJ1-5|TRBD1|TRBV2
CASNTDRDQPQHF
TGTGCCAGCAATACCGACAGGGACCAGCCCCAGCATTTT
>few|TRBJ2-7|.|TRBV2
CASKEGRQLEQYF
TGTGCCAGCAAAGAAGGACGGCAATTGGAGCAGTACTTC
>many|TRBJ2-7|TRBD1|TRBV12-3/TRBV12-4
CASSRDRGPYEQYF
TGTGCCAGCAGCCGGGACAGGGGGCCTTACGAGCAGTACTTC
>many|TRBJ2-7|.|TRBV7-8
CASSWTRTLSSYEQYF
TGTGCCAGCAGCTGGACAAGGACCCTAAGCTCCTACGAGCAGTACTTC
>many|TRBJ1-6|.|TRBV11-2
CASSLSEGYNSPLHF
TGTGCCAGCAGCTTATCAGAGGGCTATAATTCACCCCTCCACTTT
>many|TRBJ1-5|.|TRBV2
CASSKTGTLVTAQHF
TGTGCCAGCAGTAAAACCGGGACTCTCGTTACGGCCCAGCATTTT
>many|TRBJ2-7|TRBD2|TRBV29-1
CSVEVAGGIYEQYF
TGCAGCGTTGAAGTGGCGGGAGGGATATACGAGCAGTACTTC
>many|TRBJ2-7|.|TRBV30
CAWSVRGRGEQYF
TGTGCCTGGAGTGTACGGGGCAGGGGCGAGCAGTACTTC
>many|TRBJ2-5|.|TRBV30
CAWKPPGGAGETQYF
TGTGCCTGGAAACCCCCCGGAGGGGCTGGCGAGACCCAGTACTTC
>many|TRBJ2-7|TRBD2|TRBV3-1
CASSLAGVHYEQYF
TGTGCCAGCAGCCTAGCGGGAGTTCACTACGAGCAGTACTTC
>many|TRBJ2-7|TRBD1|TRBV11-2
CASSRTTGGLYEQYF
TGTGCCAGCAGCCGTACGACAGGGGGCCTATACGAGCAGTACTTC
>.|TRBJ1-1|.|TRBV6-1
CASSWEQVNTEAFF
TGTGCCAGCAGCTGGGAACAGGTGAACACTGAAGCTTTCTTT
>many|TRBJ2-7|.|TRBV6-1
CASSLTEAGVEQYF
TGTGCCAGCAGTCTGACAGAGGCCGGGGTCGAGCAGTACTTC
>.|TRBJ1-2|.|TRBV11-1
CASSPSAGYANYGYTF
TGTGCCAGCAGCCCCTCGGCGGGGTACGCTAACTATGGCTACACCTTC
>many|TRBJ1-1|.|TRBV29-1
CSVSESNTEAFF
TGCAGCGTTTCGGAATCGAACACTGAAGCTTTCTTT
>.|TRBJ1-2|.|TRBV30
CACHFWEDYGYTF
TGTGCCTGCCACTTCTGGGAGGACTATGGCTACACCTTC
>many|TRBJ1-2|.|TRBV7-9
CASSFRGAGYTF
TGTGCCAGCAGCTTTAGAGGGGCTGGCTACACCTTC
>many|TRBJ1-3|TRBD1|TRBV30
CAGRGQGSGNTIYF
TGTGCCGGCCGGGGACAGGGGTCCGGAAACACCATATATTTT
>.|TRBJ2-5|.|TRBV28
CAGPAAEETQYF
TGTGCCGGTCCTGCCGCAGAAGAGACCCAGTACTTC
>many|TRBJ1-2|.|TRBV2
CASSPGIGYGYTF
TGTGCCAGCAGTCCAGGGATTGGTTATGGCTACACCTTC
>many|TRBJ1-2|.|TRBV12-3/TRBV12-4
CASRRDKSYGYTF
TGTGCCAGCAGGCGGGACAAGTCCTATGGCTACACCTTC
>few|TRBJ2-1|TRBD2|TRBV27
CASSLSASGRSNEQFF
TGTGCCAGCAGTTTATCGGCTAGCGGGAGGAGCAATGAGCAGTTCTTC
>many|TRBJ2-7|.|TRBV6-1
CASSEEGIQGYEQYF
TGTGCCAGCAGTGAAGAGGGGATACAGGGATACGAGCAGTACTTC
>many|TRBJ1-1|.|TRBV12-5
CASGFSTGSSTEAFF
TGTGCTAGTGGTTTCTCGACAGGATCTTCTACTGAAGCTTTCTTT
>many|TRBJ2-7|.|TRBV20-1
CSAFRGYEQYF
TGCAGTGCGTTCAGGGGTTACGAGCAGTACTTC
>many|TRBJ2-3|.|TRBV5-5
CASSLSGSDTQYF
TGTGCCAGCAGCTTGTCAGGATCGGATACGCAGTATTTT
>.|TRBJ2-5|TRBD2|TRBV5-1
CASSHGTSQETQYF
TGCGCCAGCAGCCACGGGACTAGCCAAGAGACCCAGTACTTC
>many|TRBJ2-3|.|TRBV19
CASSIDQTGTDTQYF
TGTGCCAGTAGTATAGACCAAACAGGCACAGATACGCAGTATTTT
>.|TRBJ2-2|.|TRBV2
CASSEFGTGELFF
TGTGCCAGCAGTGAATTCGGGACCGGGGAGCTGTTTTTT
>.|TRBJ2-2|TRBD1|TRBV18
CASSPSGQGDTGELFF
TGTGCCAGCTCACCATCGGGACAGGGTGACACCGGGGAGCTGTTTTTT
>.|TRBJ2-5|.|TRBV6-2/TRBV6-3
CASSRWTRADGTQYF
TGTGCCAGCAGCCGTTGGACTCGCGCGGATGGGACCCAGTACTTC
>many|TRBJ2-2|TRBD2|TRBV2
CAGSAGETGELFF
TGTGCCGGGTCCGCGGGAGAGACCGGGGAGCTGTTTTTT
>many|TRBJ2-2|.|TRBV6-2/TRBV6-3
CASSYWGRIDTGELFF
TGTGCCAGCAGTTATTGGGGGAGAATTGACACCGGGGAGCTGTTTTTT
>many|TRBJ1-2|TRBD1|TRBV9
CASSVARDRAGGYTF
TGTGCCAGCAGCGTAGCTCGGGACAGGGCAGGCGGCTACACCTTC